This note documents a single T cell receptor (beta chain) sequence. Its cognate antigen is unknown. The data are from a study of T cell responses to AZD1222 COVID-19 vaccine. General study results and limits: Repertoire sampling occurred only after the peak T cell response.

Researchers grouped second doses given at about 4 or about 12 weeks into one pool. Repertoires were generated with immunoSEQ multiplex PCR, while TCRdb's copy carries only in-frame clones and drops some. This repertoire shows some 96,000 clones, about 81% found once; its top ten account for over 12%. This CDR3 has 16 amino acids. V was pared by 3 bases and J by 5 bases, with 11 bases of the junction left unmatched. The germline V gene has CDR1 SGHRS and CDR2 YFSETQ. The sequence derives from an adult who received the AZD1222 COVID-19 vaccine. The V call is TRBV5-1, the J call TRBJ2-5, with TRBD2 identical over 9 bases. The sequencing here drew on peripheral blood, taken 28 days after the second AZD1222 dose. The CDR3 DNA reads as TGCGCCAGCAGCTGGGAGACAAGGCTAGCGGGGGAGACCCAGTACTTC. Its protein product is CASSWETRLAGETQYF.